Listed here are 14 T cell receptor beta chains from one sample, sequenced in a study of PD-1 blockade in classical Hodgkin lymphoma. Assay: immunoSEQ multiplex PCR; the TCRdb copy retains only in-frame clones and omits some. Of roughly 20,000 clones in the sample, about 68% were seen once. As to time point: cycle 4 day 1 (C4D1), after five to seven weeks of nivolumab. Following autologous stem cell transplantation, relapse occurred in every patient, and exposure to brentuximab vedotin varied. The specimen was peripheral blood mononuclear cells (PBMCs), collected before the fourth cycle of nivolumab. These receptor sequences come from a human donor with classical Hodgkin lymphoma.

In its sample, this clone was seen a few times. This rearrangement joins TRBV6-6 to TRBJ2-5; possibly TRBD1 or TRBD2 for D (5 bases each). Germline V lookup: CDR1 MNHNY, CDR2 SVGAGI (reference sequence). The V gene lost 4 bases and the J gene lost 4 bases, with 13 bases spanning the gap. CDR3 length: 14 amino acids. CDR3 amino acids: CASSWRGELETQYF. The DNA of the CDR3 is TGTGCCAGCAGTTGGAGAGGGGAGTTAGAGACCCAGTACTTC.

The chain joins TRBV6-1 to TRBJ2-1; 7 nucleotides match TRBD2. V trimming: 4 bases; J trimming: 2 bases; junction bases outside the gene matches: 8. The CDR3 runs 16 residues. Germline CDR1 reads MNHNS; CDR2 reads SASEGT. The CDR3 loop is CASSGGASGAYNEQFF. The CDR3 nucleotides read TGTGCCAGCAGTGGCGGAGCTAGCGGAGCCTACAATGAGCAGTTCTTC.

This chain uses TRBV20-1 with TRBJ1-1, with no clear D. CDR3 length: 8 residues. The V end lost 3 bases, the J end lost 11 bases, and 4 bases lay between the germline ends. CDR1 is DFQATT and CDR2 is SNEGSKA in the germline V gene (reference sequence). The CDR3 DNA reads TGCAGTGCTAGGGGCGCTTTCTTT. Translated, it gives CSARGAFF.

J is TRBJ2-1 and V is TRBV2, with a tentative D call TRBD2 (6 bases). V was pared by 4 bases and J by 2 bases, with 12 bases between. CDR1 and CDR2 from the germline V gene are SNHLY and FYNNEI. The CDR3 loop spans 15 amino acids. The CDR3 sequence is CASSGTGRTYNEQFF. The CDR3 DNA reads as TGTGCCAGCAGTGGTACCGGGAGAACCTACAATGAGCAGTTCTTC.

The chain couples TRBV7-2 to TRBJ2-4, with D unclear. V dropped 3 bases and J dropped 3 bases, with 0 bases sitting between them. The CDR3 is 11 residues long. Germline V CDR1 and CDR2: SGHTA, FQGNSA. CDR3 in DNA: TGTGCCAGCAGCTTCAAAAACATTCAGTACTTC. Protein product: CASSFKNIQYF. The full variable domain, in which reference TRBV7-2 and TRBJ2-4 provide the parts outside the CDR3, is GAGVSQSPSNKVTEKGKDVELRCDPISGHTALYWYRQSLGQGLEFLIYFQGNSAPDKSGLPSDRFSAERTGGSVSTLTIQRTQQEDSAVYLCASSFKNIQYFGAGTRLSVL.

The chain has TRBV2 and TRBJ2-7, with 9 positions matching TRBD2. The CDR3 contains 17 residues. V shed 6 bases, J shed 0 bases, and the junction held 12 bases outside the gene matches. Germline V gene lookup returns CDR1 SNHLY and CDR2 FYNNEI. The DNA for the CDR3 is TGTGCCAGCAGGGGACTAGCCGCAATACACGACTCCTACGAGCAGTACTTC. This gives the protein CASRGLAAIHDSYEQYF.

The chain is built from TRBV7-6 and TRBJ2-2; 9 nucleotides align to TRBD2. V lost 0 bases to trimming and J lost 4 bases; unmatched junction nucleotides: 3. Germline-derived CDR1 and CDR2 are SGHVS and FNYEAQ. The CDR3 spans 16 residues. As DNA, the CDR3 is TGTGCCAGCAGCTTAGCTAGCGGGAGCCCCACCGGGGAGCTGTTTTTT. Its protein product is CASSLASGSPTGELFF.

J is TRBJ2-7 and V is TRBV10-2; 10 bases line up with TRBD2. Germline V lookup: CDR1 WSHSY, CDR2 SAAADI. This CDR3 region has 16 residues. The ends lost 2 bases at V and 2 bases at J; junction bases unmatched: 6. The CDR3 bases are TGCGCCAGCAGTGAGGTCGGTCTAGCGGGGGCCTACGAGCAGTACTTC. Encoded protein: CASSEVGLAGAYEQYF.

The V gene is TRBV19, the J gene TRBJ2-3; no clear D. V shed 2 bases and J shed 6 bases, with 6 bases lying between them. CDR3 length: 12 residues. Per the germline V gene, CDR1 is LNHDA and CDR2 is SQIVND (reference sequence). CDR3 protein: CASSIHTDTQYF. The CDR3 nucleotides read TGTGCCAGTAGTATACACACGGATACGCAGTATTTT.

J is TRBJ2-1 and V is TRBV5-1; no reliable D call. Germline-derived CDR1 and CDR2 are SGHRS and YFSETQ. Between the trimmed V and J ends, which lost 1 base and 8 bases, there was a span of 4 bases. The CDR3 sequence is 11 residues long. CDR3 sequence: CASSLFYEQFF. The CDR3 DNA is TGCGCCAGCAGCTTGTTTTATGAGCAGTTCTTC.

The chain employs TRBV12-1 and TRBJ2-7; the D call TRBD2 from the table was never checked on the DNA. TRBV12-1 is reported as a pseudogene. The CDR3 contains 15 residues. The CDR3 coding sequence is TGTGCCAGCAGCAAGACTAGCGGGGCCAGTTTCGAGCAGTACTTC. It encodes CASSKTSGASFEQYF.

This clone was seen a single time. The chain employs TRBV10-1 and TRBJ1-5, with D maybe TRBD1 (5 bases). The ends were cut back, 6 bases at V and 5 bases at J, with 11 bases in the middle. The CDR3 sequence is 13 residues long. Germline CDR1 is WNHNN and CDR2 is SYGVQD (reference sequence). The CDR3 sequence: CASSRDPYQPQHF. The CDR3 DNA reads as TGCGCCAGCAGCCGGGACCCGTATCAGCCCCAGCATTTT.

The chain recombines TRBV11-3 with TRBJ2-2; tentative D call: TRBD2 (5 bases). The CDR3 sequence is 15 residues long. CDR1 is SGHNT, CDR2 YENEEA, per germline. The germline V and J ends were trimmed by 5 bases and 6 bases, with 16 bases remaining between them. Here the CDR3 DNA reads TGTGCCAGCAGCCCGGGGTCTGGTGAGGCCGGGGAGCTGTTTTTT. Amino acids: CASSPGSGEAGELFF.

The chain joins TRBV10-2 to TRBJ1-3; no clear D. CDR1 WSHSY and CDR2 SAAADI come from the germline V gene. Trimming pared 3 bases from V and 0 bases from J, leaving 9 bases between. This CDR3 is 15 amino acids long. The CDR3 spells CASSDRTRSGNTIYF. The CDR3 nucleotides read TGCGCCAGCAGTGATAGGACCCGCTCTGGAAACACCATATATTTT.